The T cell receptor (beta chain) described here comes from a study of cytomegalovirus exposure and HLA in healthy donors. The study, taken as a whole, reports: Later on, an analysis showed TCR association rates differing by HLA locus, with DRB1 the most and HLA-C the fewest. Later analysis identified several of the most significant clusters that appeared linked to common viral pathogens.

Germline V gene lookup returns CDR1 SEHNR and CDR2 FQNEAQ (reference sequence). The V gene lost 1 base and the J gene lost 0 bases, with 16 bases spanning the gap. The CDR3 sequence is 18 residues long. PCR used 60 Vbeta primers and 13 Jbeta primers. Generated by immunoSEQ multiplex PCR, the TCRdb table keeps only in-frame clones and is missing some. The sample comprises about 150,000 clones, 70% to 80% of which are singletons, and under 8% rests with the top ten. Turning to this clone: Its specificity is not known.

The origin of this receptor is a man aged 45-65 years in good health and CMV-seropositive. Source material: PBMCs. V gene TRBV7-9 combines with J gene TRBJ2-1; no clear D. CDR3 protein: CASSLVGGSRVSYNEQFF. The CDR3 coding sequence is TGTGCCAGCAGCTTAGTTGGCGGCTCTCGGGTCTCCTACAATGAGCAGTTCTTC. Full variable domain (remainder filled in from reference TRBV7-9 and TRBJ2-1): DTGVSQNPRHKITKRGQNVTFRCDPISEHNRLYWYRQTLGQGPEFLTYFQNEAQLEKSRLLSDRFSAERPKGSFSTLEIQRTEQGDSAMYLCASSLVGGSRVSYNEQFFGPGTRLTVL.